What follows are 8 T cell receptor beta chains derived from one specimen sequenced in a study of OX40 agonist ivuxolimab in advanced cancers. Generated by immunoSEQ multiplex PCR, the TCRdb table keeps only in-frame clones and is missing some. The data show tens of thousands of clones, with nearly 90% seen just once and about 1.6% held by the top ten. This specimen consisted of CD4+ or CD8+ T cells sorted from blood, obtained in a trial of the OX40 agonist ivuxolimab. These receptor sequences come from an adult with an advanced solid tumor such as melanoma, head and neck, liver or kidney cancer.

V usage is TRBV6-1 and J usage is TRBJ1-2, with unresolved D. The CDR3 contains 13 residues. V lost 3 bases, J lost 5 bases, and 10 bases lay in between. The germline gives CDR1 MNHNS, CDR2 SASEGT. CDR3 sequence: CASSDAVGYGYTF. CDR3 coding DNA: TGTGCCAGCAGTGACGCGGTCGGGTATGGCTACACCTTC.

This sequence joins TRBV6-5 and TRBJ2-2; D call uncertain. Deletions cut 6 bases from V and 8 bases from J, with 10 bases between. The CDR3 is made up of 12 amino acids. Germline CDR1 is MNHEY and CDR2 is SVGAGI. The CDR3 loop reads CASSNTRGELFF. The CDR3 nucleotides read TGTGCCAGCAGCAACACGAGGGGGGAGCTGTTTTTT.

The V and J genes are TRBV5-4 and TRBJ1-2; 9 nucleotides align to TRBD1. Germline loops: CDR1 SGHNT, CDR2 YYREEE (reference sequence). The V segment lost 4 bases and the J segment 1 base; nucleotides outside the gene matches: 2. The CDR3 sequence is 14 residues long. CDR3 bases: TGTGCCAGCAGCCGGACAGGGGTTAACTATGGCTACACCTTC. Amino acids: CASSRTGVNYGYTF.

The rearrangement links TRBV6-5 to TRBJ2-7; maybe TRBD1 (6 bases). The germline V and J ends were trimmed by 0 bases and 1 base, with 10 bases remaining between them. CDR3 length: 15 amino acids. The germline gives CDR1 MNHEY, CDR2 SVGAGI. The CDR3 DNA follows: TGTGCCAGCAGTTACTCAGAACAGGGATCCTACGAGCAGTACTTC. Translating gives CASSYSEQGSYEQYF.

CDR3 region: CASSLEAGYRYEQYF. CDR3 nucleotides: TGCGCCAGCAGCTTGGAGGCAGGGTACCGCTACGAGCAGTACTTC. This chain joins TRBV5-1 and TRBJ2-7; TRBD1 is a possible D gene (5 bases). This CDR3 has 15 residues. CDR1 and CDR2 from the germline V gene are SGHRS and YFSETQ. Trimming stripped 0 bases from V and 3 bases from J, with 13 bases between. The full variable domain, rest sourced from reference TRBV5-1 and TRBJ2-7, is KAGVTQTPRYLIKTRGQQVTLSCSPISGHRSVSWYQQTPGQGLQFLFEYFSETQRNKGNFPGRFSGRQFSNSRSEMNVSTLELGDSALYLCASSLEAGYRYEQYFGPGTRLTVT.

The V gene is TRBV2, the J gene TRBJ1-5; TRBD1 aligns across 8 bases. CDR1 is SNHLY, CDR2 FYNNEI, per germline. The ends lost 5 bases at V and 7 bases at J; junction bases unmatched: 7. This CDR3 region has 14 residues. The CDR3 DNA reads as TGTGCCAGCAGTTGGACAGGGAAGGAGCAGCCCCAGCATTTT. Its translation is CASSWTGKEQPQHF.

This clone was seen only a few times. In nucleotides, the CDR3 is TGTGCCTGGACGAGGGAGGGGGGCACTGAAGCTTTCTTT. Its protein is CAWTREGGTEAFF. The chain has TRBV30 and TRBJ1-1; tentative D call: TRBD1 (6 bases). CDR3 length: 13 residues. V was pared by 4 bases and J by 4 bases, with 13 bases between. Germline V CDR1 and CDR2: GTSNPN, SVGIG (reference sequence).

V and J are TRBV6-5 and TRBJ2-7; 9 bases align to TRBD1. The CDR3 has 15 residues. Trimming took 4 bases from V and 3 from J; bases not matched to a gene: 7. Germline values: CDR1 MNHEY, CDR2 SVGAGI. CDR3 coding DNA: TGTGCCAGCAGTTGGGGGGGACAGGGCGTCTACGAGCAGTACTTC. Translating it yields CASSWGGQGVYEQYF.